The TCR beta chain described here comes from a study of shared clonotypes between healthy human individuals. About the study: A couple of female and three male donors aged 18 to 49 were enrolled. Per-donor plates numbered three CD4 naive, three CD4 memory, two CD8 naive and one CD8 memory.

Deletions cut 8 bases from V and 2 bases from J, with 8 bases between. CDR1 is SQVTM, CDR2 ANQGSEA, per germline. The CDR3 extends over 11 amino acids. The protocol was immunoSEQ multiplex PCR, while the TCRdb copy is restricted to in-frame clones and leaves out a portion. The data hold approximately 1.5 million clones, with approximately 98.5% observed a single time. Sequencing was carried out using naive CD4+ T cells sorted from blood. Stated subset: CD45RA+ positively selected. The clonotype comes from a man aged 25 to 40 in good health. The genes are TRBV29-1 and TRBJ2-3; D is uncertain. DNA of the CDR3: TGCAGCCCCCTCTACACAGATACGCAGTATTTT. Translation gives CSPLYTDTQYF.